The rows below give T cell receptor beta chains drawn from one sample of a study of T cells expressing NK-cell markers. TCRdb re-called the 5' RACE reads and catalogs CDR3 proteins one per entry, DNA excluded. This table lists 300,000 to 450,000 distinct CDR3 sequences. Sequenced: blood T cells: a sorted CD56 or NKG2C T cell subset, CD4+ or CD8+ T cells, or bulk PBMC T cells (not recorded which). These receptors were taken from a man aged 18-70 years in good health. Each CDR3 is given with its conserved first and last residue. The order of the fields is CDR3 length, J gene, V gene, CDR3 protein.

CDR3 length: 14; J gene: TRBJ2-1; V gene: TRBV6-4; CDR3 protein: CAERGDRSYNEQFF
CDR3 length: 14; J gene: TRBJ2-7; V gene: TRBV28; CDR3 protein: CASSPAGAKYEQYF
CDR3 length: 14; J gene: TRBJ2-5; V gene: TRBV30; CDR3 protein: CAWRDSWYQETQYF
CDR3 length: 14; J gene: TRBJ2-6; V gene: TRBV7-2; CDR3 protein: CASSLATRANVLTF
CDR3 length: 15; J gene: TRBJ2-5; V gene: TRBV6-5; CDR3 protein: CASSYYHTSQETQYF
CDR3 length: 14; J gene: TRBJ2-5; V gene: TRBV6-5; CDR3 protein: CASSYQGVRETQYF
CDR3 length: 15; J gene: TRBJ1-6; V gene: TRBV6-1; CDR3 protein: CASSEGTGWESPLHF
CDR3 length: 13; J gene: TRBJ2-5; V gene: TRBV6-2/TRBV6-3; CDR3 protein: CASRESSLETQYF
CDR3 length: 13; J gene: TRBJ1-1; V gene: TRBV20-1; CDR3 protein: CSALGTGGTEAFF
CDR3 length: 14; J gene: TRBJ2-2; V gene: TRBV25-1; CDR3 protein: CASGGLADTGELFF
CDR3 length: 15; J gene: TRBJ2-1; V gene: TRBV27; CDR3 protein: CASSSRAGGYNEQFF
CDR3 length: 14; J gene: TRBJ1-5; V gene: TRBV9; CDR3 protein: CASSVAGDNQPQHF
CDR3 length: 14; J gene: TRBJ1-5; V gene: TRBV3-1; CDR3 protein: CASSHQGLNQPQHF
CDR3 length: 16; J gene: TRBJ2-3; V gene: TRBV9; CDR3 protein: CASSALRTVNTDTQYF
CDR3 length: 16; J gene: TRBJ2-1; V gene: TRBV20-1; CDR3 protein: CSARVAGVEALNEQFF
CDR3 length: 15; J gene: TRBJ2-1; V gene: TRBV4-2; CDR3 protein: CASSPSGSSYNEQFF
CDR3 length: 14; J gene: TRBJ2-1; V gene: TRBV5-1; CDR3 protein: CASHTGTGYNEQFF
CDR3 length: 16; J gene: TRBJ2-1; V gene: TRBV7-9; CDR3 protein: CASSLGASGTYNEQFF
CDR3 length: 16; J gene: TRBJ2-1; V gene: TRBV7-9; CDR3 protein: CASSPAWDRGHNEQFF
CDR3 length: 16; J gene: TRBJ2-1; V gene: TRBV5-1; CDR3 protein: CASSLPLAGGIYEQFF
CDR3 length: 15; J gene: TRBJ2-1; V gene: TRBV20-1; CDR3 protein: CSARQRQGAFNEQFF
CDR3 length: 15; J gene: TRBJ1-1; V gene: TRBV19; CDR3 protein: CASSPPFGTGTEAFF
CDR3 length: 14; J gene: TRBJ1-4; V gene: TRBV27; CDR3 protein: CASSFAGSSEKLFF
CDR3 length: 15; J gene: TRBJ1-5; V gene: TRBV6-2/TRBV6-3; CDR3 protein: CASSARGGRDQPQHF
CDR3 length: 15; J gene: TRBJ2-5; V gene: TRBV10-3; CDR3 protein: CAISALQGMGETQYF
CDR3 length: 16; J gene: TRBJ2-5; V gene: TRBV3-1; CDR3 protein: CASVQHATGPGETQYF
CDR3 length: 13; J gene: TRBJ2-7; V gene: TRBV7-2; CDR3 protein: CASSVTPTYEQYF
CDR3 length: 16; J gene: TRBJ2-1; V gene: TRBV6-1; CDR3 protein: CASSEVGRGIPLEQFF
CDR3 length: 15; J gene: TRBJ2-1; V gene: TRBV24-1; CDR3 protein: CATSDFGAGGNEQFF
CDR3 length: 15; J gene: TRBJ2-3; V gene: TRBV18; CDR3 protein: CASSLNQYPSDTQYF
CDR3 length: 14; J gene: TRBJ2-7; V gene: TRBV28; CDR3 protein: CASSSRQGWREQYF
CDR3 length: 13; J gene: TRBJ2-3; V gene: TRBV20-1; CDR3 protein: CSAPRQGRDTQYF
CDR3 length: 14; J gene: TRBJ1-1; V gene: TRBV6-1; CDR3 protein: CARATVGLDTEAFF
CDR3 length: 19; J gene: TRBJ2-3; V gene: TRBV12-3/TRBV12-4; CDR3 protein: CASSPWGVAGGRSTDTQYF
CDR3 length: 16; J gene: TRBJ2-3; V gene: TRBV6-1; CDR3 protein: CASSVSLAGGTNTQYF
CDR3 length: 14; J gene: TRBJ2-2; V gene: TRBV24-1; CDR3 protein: CATSGALNTGELFF
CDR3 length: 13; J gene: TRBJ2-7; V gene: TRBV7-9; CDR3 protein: CASSLRDSYEQYF
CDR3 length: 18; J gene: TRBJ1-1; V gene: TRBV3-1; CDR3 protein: CASSQPLHGTPGPLEAFF